This TCR beta chain came from a study of glioma-infiltrating T cells after dendritic cell vaccination. Overall study results and limits: Complete blood and tumor specimen sets were limited to few patients.

The table came from immunoSEQ multiplex PCR; TCRdb's copy has only in-frame clones and leaves some out. The data show about 92,000 clones, 85% to 90% seen once. Trimming removed 0 bases at V and 1 base at J, with 4 bases between. Germline CDR1 and CDR2: SGDLS and YYNGEE. The CDR3 runs 14 residues. No glioblastoma patient carried an isocitrate dehydrogenase mutation. With respect to this clone: What it recognizes is unknown.

This chain joins TRBV9 and TRBJ2-2; no reliable D call. The clonotype comes from a human donor with glioblastoma. The sequenced sample was blood, obtained before dendritic cell vaccination. CDR3 residues: CASSVAGNTGELFF. Written as DNA, the CDR3 is TGTGCCAGCAGCGTAGCGGGGAACACCGGGGAGCTGTTTTTT.